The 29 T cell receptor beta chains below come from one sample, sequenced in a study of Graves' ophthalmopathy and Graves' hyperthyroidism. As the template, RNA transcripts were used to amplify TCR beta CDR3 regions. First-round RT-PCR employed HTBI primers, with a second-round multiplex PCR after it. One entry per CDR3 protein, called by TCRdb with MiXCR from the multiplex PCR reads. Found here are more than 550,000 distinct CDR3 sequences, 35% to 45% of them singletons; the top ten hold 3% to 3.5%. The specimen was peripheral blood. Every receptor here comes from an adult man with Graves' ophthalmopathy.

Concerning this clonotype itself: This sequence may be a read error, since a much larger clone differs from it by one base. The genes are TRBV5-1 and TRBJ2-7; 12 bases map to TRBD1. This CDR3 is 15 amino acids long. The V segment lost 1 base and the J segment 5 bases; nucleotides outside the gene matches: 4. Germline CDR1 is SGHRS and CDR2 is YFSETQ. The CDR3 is CASSLTGTGGHEQYF. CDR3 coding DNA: TGCGCCAGCAGCTTGACCGGGACAGGGGGCCACGAGCAGTACTTC.

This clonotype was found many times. CDR3 in amino acids: CSARTGRDEKLFF. The CDR3 bases are TGCAGTGCTAGGACAGGGAGAGATGAAAAACTGTTTTTT. The V and J genes are TRBV20-1 and TRBJ1-4, with 7 positions matching TRBD1. The CDR3 runs 13 residues. CDR1 and CDR2 (germline): DFQATT, SNEGSKA (reference sequence). V shed 3 bases and J 6 bases; nucleotides not matched to a gene: 4.

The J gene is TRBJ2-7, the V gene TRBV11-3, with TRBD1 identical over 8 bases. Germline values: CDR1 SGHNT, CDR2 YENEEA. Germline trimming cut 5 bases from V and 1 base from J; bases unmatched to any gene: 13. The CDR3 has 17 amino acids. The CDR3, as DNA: TGTGCCAGCAGCCCACCCCCCCGGGACAGGCTTTCCTACGAGCAGTACTTC. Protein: CASSPPPRDRLSYEQYF.

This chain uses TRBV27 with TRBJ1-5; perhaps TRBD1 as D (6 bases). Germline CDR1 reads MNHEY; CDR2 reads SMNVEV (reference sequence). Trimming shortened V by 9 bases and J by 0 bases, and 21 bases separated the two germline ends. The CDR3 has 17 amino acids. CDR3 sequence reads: CASKNRVREFSNQPQHF. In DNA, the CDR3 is TGTGCCAGTAAGAACAGGGTAAGGGAATTTAGCAATCAGCCCCAGCATTTT.

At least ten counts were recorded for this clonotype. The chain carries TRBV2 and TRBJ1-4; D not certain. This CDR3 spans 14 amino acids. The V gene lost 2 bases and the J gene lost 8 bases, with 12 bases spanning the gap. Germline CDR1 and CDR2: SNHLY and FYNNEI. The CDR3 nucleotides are TGTGCCAGCAGTGAACTGACTCTCCGGGAAAAACTGTTTTTT. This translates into CASSELTLREKLFF.

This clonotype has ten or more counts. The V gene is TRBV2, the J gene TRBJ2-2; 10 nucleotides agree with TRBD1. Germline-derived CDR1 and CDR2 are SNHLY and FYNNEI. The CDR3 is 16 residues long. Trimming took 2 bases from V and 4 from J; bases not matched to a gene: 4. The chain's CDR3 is CASSELGTGATGELFF. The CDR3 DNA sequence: TGTGCCAGCAGTGAATTGGGGACAGGGGCCACCGGGGAGCTGTTTTTT.

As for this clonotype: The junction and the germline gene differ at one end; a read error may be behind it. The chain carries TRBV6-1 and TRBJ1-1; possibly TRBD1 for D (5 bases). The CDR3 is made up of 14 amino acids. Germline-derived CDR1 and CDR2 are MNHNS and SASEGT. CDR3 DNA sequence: TGTGCCAGCAGTGAGGAGGGGAGTGTGGCTGAAGCTTCCTTT. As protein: CASSEEGSVAEASF.

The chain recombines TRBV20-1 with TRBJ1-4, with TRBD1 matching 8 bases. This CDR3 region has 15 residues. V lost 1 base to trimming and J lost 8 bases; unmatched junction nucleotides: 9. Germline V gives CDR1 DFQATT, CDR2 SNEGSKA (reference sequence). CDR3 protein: CSARGAGQGGEKLFF. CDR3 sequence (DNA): TGCAGTGCTAGAGGGGCCGGACAGGGAGGCGAAAAACTGTTTTTT.

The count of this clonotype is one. This CDR3 is CASSPAARGNEQYF. The CDR3 bases are TGTGCCAGCTCACCAGCAGCCCGGGGTAACGAGCAGTACTTC. This chain connects TRBV10-3 to TRBJ2-7, with D possibly matching TRBD2 (5 bases). Germline CDR1 ENHRY, CDR2 SYGVKD. V gave up 10 bases and J gave up 5 bases, with 21 bases separating them. CDR3 length: 14 residues.

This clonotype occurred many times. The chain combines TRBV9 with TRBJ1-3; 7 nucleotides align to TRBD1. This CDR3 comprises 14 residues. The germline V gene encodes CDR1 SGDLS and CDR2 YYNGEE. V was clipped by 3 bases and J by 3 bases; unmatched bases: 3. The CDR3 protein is CASSEQGFGNTIYF. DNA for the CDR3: TGTGCCAGCAGCGAACAGGGGTTTGGAAACACCATATATTTT. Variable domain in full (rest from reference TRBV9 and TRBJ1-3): DSGVTQTPKHLITATGQRVTLRCSPRSGDLSVYWYQQSLDQGLQFLIQYYNGEERAKGNILERFSAQQFPDLHSELNLSSLELGDSALYFCASSEQGFGNTIYFGEGSWLTVV.

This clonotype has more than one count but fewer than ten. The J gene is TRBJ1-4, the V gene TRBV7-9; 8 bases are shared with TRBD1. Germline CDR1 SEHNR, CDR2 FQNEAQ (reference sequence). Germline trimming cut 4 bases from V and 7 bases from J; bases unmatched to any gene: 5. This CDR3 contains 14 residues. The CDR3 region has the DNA TGTGCCAGCAGCTCCGGACAGGGATTTGAAAAACTGTTTTTT. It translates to CASSSGQGFEKLFF.

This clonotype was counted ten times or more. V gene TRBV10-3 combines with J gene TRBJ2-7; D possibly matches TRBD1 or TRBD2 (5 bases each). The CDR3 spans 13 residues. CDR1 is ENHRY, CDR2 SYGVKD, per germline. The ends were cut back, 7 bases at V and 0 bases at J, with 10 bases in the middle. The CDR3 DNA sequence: TGTGCCATCAAAGAGGGGAACTCCTACGAGCAGTACTTC. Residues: CAIKEGNSYEQYF.

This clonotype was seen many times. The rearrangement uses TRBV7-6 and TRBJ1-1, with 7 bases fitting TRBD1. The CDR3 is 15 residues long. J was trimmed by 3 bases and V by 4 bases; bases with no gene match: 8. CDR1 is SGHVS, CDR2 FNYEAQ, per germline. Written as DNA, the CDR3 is TGTGCCAGCAGCTCGGGGGCAGGGGGGGACACTGAAGCTTTCTTT. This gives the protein CASSSGAGGDTEAFF.

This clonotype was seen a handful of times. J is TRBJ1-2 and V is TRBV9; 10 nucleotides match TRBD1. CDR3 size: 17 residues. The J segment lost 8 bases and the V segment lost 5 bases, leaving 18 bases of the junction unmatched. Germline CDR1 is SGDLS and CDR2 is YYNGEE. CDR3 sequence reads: CASSPIQLSGTGDGYTF. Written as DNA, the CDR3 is TGTGCCAGCAGTCCGATCCAACTGTCCGGGACAGGGGACGGCTACACCTTC.

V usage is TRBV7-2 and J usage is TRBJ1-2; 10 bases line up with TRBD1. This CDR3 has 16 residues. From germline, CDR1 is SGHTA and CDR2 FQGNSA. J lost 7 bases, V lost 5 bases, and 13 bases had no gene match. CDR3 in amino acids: CASSPGTGDIGGGYTF. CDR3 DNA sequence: TGTGCCAGCAGCCCCGGGACAGGGGATATAGGGGGTGGCTACACCTTC.

In nucleotides, the CDR3 is TGTGCCAGCACCCGACAGGGATCCAGCGATTCACCCCTCCACTTT. Amino acid sequence: CASTRQGSSDSPLHF. The chain couples TRBV11-1 to TRBJ1-6, with TRBD1 matching 7 bases. The CDR3 totals 15 residues. J was trimmed by 8 bases and V by 7 bases; bases with no gene match: 11. Germline V lookup: CDR1 SGHAT, CDR2 FQDESV (reference sequence).

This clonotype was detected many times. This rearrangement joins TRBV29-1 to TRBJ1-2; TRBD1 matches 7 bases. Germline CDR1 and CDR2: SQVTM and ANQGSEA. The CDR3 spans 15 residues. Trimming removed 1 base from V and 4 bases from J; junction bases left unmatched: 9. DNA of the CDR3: TGCAGCGTTGAAGTTTTGGGGACAGAGATCTATGGCTACACCTTC. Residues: CSVEVLGTEIYGYTF.

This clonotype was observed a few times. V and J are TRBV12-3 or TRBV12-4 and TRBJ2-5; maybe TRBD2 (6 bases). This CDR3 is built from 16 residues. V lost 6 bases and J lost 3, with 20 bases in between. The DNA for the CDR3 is TGTGCCAGCAGGCACCCCGCGGCGGGGACCAAAGAGACCCAGTACTTC. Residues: CASRHPAAGTKETQYF.

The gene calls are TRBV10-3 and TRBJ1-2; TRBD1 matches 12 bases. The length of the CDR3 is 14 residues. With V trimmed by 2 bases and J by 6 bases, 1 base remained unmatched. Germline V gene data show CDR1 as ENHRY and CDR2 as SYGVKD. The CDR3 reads CAISEGTGGDGYTF. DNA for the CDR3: TGTGCCATCAGTGAGGGGACAGGGGGCGATGGCTACACCTTC.

DNA for the CDR3: TGCAGTGCTAGTCCCTGGGACACAACCTACGAGCAGTACTTC. Protein sequence: CSASPWDTTYEQYF. This rearrangement joins TRBV20-1 to TRBJ2-7; weak D call: TRBD1 (6 bases). V lost 3 bases and J lost 2, with 14 bases in between. CDR1 is DFQATT and CDR2 is SNEGSKA in the germline V gene (reference sequence). The length of the CDR3 is 14 residues.

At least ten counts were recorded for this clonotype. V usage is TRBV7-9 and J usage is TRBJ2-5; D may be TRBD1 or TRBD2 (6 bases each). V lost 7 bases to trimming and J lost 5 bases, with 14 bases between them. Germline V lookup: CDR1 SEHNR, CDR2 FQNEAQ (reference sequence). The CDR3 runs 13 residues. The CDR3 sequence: CASTEWGAETQYF. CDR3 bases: TGTGCCAGCACTGAATGGGGGGCCGAGACCCAGTACTTC.

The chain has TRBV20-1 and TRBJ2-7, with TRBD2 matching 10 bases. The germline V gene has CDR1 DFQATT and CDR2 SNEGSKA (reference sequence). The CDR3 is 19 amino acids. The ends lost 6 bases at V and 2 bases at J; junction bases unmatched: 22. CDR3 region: CSAGRVEEQREGLPYEQYF. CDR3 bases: TGCAGTGCGGGGCGGGTCGAAGAACAGCGGGAGGGCCTCCCCTACGAGCAGTACTTC.

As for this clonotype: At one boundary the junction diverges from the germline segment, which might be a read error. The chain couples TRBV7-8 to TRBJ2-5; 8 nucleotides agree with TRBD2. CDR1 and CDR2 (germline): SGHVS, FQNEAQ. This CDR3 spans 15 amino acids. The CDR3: CASSQGIGGAETQYF. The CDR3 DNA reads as TGCGCCAGCAGCCAAGGGATCGGGGGGGCGGAGACCCAGTACTTC.

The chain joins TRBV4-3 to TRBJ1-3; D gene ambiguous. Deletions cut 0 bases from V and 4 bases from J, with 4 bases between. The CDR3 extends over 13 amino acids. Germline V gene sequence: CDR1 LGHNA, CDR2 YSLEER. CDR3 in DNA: TGCGCCAGCAGCCAAGAACGAGGAAACACCATATATTTT. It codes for CASSQERGNTIYF.

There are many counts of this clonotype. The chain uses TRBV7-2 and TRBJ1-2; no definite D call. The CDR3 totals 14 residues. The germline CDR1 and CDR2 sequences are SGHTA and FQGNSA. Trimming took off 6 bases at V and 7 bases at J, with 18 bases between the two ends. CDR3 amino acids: CASSPPRIPSGYTF. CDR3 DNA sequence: TGTGCCAGCAGTCCCCCCAGGATTCCGTCTGGCTACACCTTC.

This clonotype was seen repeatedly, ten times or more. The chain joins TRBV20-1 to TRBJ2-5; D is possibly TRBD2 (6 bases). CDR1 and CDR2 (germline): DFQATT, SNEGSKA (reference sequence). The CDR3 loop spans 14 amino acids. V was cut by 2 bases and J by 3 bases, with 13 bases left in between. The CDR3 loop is CSARTGSGEETQYF. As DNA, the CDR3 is TGCAGTGCTAGAACGGGTAGCGGAGAAGAGACCCAGTACTTC.

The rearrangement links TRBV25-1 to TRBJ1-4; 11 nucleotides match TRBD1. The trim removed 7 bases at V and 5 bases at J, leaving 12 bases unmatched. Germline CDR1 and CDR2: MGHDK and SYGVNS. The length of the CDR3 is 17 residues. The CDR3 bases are TGTGCCAGCATGACGTCGTCCAGGGACAGGGGGAATGAAAAACTGTTTTTT. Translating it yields CASMTSSRDRGNEKLFF.

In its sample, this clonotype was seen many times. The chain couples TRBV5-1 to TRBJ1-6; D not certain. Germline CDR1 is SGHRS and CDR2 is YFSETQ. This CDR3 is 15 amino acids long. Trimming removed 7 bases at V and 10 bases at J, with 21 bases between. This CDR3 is CASRQAGEEGSPLHF. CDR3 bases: TGCGCCAGCCGTCAGGCTGGGGAAGAGGGCTCACCCCTCCACTTT.

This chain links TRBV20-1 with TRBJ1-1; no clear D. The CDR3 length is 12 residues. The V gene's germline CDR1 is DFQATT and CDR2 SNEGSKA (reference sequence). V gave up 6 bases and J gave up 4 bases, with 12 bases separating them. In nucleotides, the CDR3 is TGCAGTGCCCGCAGAAGGAGCACTGAAGCTTTCTTT. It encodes CSARRRSTEAFF.